This T cell receptor delta chain derives from a study of Vδ1+ human thymocytes. Study-level results: TRG sequences recurred across donors, whereas TRD sequences stayed essentially private. Despite high sort purity, roughly 18% of thymic T cell receptor delta sequences were Vdelta2. In the thymus, TRG and TRD repertoires looked highly polyclonal with Gaussian CDR3 lengths.

With respect to this clone: Its antigen is unknown.

Alphabeta T cells were depleted, then CD3+ Vdelta1+ Vdelta2- thymocytes were FACS-sorted. Vdelta1+ thymocyte sorts reached between roughly 96% and 99.6% purity. Extracted RNA was reverse transcribed into cDNA. The CDR3 regions were amplified by multiplex PCR from V-gene primers to a constant-region primer. TCRdb used CATT to re-call clones from the multiplex PCR reads. The sample lists about 73,000 delta-chain clones, roughly a third occurring once. CDR3 length equals 15 residues. Germline CDR1 reads TSWWSYY; CDR2 reads QGS. Trimming took 2 bases from V and 0 from J, leaving 10 bases between them. Sequencing input: Vdelta1+ gamma-delta thymocytes from the thymus. The sample's subset: FACS-sorted CD3+ TCRalphabeta- TCRVdelta1+ TCRVdelta2- thymocytes. The receptor's source is a boy under two years old who had congenital heart surgery. The chain recombines TRDV1 with TRDJ1; D is possibly TRDD3 (5 bases). The chain's CDR3 is CALGEYRGYTDKLIF. The CDR3 bases are TGTGCTCTTGGGGAATATAGGGGGTACACCGATAAACTCATCTTT.